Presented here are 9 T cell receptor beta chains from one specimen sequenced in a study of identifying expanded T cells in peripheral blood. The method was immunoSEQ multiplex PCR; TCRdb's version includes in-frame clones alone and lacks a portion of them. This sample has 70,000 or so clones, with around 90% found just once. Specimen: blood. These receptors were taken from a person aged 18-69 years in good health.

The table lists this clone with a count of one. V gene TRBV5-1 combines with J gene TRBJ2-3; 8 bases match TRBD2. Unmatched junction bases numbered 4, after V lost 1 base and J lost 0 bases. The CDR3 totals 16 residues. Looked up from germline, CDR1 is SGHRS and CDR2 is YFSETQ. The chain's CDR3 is CASSLRGGSSTDTQYF. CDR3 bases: TGCGCCAGCAGCTTGCGGGGGGGATCTAGCACAGATACGCAGTATTTT.

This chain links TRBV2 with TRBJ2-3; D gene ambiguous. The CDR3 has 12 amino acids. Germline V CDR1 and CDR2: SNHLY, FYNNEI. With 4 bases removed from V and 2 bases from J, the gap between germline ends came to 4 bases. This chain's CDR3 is CASSGFTDTQYF. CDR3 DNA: TGTGCCAGCAGTGGGTTCACAGATACGCAGTATTTT.

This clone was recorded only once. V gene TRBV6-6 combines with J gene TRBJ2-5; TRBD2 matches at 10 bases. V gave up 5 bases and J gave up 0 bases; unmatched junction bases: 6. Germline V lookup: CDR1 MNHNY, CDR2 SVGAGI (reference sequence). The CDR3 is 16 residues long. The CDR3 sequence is CASSPLAGEYQETQYF. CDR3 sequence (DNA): TGTGCCAGCAGTCCGCTAGCGGGAGAGTACCAAGAGACCCAGTACTTC.

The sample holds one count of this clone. The CDR3 DNA sequence: TGTGCCAGCAGCCCGGAACGGGACAGGGTGTCCGAGCAGTACTTC. Translation: CASSPERDRVSEQYF. This chain links TRBV6-6 with TRBJ2-7; 9 bases are shared with TRBD1. V dropped 6 bases and J dropped 6; count of bases not matched to a gene: 12. Germline V CDR1 and CDR2: MNHNY, SVGAGI (reference sequence). This CDR3 has 15 amino acids.

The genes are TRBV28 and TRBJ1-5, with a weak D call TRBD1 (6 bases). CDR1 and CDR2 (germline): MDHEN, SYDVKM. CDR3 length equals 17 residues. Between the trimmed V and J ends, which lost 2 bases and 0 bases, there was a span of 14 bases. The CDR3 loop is CASSLNGQTFSNQPQHF. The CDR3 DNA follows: TGTGCCAGCAGTTTAAACGGACAGACTTTTAGCAATCAGCCCCAGCATTTT.

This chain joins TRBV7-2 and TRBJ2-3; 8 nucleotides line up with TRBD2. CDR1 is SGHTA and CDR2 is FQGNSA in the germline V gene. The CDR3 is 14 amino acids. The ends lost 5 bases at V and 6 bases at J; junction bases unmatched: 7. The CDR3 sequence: CASSLGSGKDTQYF. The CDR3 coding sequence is TGTGCCAGCAGCCTAGGTAGCGGGAAGGATACGCAGTATTTT. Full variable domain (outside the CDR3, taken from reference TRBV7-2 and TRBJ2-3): GAGVSQSPSNKVTEKGKDVELRCDPISGHTALYWYRQSLGQGLEFLIYFQGNSAPDKSGLPSDRFSAERTGGSVSTLTIQRTQQEDSAVYLCASSLGSGKDTQYFGPGTRLTVL.

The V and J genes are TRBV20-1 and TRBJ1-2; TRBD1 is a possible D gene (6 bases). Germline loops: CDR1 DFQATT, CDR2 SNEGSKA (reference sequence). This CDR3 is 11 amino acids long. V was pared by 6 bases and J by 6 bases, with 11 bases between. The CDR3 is CSAPTGDGYTF. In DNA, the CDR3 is TGCAGTGCCCCGACAGGTGATGGCTACACCTTC.

CDR3 bases: TGTGCCAGCGTATCCGGGGAGGTGGTCGGCTACACCTTC. Translated: CASVSGEVVGYTF. This chain connects TRBV6-5 to TRBJ1-2; no clear D gene. Germline CDR1 is MNHEY and CDR2 is SVGAGI. CDR3 length equals 13 residues. V was shortened by 8 bases and J by 8 bases, with 18 bases between the two germline ends.

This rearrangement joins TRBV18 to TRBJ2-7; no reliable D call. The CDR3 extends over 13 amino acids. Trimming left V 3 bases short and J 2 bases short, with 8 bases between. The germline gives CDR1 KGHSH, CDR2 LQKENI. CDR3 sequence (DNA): TGTGCCAGCTCACCTCAAAAAGCCTACGAGCAGTACTTC. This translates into CASSPQKAYEQYF.